This T cell receptor (beta chain) was recovered during a study of blood T cell repertoires in COVID-19. Study information: Acute and convalescent COVID-19 samples came from the United States, Italy and Spain.

Original handling: Amplifying reference gene primers gave estimates of nucleated cell counts. Repertoires were generated with immunoSEQ multiplex PCR, while TCRdb's copy carries only in-frame clones and drops some. The D gene and trimming were derived from the DNA, and the V and J assignments and clone size from that table. The sample includes nearly 250,000 clones, around 85% of them seen just once. Cohorts were determined from participant-reported clinical history. Sequenced material: PBMCs or T cells enriched from blood (not recorded which). The source is a woman in her fifties or sixties with acute COVID-19.

For the CDR3, the DNA is TGTGCCAGCAGCCAAGCAGGGCCCGCCGGGGAGCTGTTTTTT. Translated, it gives CASSQAGPAGELFF. The rearrangement links TRBV3-1 (or the pseudogene TRBV3-2) to TRBJ2-2, with D possibly matching TRBD1 (5 bases). V was clipped by 1 base and J by 6 bases, with 9 bases between them. CDR3 length: 14 amino acids. The germline V gene has CDR1 LGHDT and CDR2 YNNKEL (reference sequence).